This T cell receptor beta chain is drawn from a study of blood T cell repertoires in COVID-19. The data were produced by immunoSEQ multiplex PCR, yet TCRdb's version contains in-frame clones alone and is incomplete. This sample has about 380,000 clones, with 81% found just once. The sequence was collected from a human donor with acute or convalescent COVID-19. The donor label of this sample is uncertain. The sequenced sample consisted of peripheral blood.

For the CDR3, the DNA is TGTGCCACCAGCATACGACAGGGGGCGAGGGGCTACACCTTC. This codes for CATSIRQGARGYTF. This rearrangement joins TRBV15 to TRBJ1-2; the match to TRBD1 covers 10 bases. J was trimmed by 8 bases and V by 4 bases; bases with no gene match: 7. The germline gives CDR1 LNHNV, CDR2 YYDKDF (reference sequence). This CDR3 contains 14 residues.